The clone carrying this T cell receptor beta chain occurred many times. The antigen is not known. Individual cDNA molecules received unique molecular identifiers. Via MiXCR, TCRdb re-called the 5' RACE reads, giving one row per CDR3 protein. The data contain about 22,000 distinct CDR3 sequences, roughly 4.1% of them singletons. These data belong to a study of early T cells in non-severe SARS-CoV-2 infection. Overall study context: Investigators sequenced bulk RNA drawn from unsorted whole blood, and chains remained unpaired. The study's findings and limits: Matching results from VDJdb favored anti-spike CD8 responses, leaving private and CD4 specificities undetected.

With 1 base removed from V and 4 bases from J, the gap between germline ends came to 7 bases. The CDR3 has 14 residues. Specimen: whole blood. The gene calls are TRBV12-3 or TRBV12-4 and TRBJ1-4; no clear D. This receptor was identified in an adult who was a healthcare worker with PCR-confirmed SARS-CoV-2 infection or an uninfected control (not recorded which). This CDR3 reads CASSLGALNEKLFF. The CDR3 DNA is TGTGCCAGCAGTTTAGGGGCCCTTAATGAAAAACTGTTTTTT.